This record concerns one T cell receptor (beta chain) sequence. Its binding antigen is unknown. Base-call qualities are not available, and no considerably larger clone is one nucleotide away. The CDR1 and CDR2 encoded by the germline V gene are SNHLY and FYNNEI. Measured from the cysteine to the phenylalanine, the CDR3 is 14 residues long. Of all the DNA, just the CDR3 is kept, 42 bases in frame from base 1. V was cut back by 2 bases and J by 7 bases, leaving a gap of 14 bases between them. The library was obtained by the immunoSEQ multiplex PCR assay. Drawn from immuneACCESS, this table holds only the in-frame rearrangements with V and J called that TCRdb kept. Clones are partly lost; checked studies trace under half to an unresolved V gene and leave the rest unexplained. The sample has more than 90,000 clones on record, about 91% of them singletons. The ten largest clones capture 4% to 6% of the sample.

This sample was taken from a study of radiotherapy plus CTLA-4 blockade in lung cancer (dated by TCRdb to 2017 to 2018). Study-level background: Among the enrolled patients, around 19% had an objective response, and approximately 33% reached disease control.

Focal radiation therapy combined with CTLA-4 blockade (ipilimumab) was tested in patients with chemo-refractory metastatic non-small-cell lung cancer. General study outcomes and caveats: After treatment with radiotherapy and ipilimumab, TCR clones that originated in tumors expanded in peripheral blood. The strongest predictors of response, as reported, were early dynamic changes in blood T cell clones along with a rise in serum interferon-beta after radiation.

Recombination connected TRBV2 to TRBJ1-2; the D gene is unclear. The starting material was peripheral blood, obtained from a patient treated with radiotherapy plus ipilimumab. The clonotype originates from a human donor with non-small cell lung cancer that progressed on radiotherapy plus ipilimumab. The DNA sequence follows: TGTGCCAGCAGTGAATTCTTCCGAACTGGTGGCTACACCTTC. Translated, it gives CASSEFFRTGGYTF.